The next 25 T cell receptor beta chains were all read from a single sample in a study of Ad26.COV2.S vaccination and SARS-CoV-2 variants. Specified treatment: some 20 received Ad26.COV2.S at low or high dose, single or two shots; 5 received placebo; per-sample allocation not given. Material that was analyzed had been drawn on day 63 after the first vaccine or placebo injection. Profiling relied on immunoSEQ multiplex PCR, and the TCRdb table lists in-frame clones only, not all of them. The profile shows approximately 500,000 clones, 87% of them singletons. The specimen was peripheral blood, collected in a trial of Ad26.COV2.S vaccine versus placebo. The receptors come from a person between 18 and 65 years old who received the Ad26.COV2.S COVID-19 vaccine or a placebo.

Regarding this clone: At one end, the junction sequence differs from germline, possibly due to a read error. The same CDR3 is also encoded by other DNA sequences in this sample. The chain employs TRBV11-3 and TRBJ2-2; 8 bases fit TRBD2. The CDR3 is 14 amino acids. CDR1 is SGHNT, CDR2 YENEEA, per germline. CDR3 in DNA: TGTGCCAGCAGCAGCGGGAGTTCAACCGGAGAGCTGTTTTTT. Residues: CASSSGSSTGELFF.

The CDR3 loop is CASSPPGGARYGYTF. In nucleotides, the CDR3 is TGTGCCAGCAGCCCCCCGGGCGGGGCGAGGTATGGCTACACCTTC. The chain carries TRBV7-2 and TRBJ1-2; possibly TRBD1 for D (5 bases). The CDR3 runs to 15 residues. The V gene lost 5 bases and the J gene lost 5 bases, with 18 bases spanning the gap. The germline V gene has CDR1 SGHTA and CDR2 FQGNSA.

This chain joins TRBV2 and TRBJ1-1; D is possibly TRBD1 (6 bases). V lost 11 bases, J lost 1 base, and 20 bases lay in between. The germline V gene has CDR1 SNHLY and CDR2 FYNNEI. The CDR3 covers 15 residues. The CDR3 region is CAGGPQQGWNTEAFF. The CDR3 DNA reads TGTGCCGGGGGCCCCCAACAGGGCTGGAACACTGAAGCTTTCTTT.

The V and J genes are TRBV19 and TRBJ1-4; the D is unclear. In germline, CDR1 is LNHDA, CDR2 SQIVND (reference sequence). The CDR3 extends over 14 amino acids. With 1 base removed from V and 3 bases from J, the gap between germline ends came to 6 bases. The chain's CDR3 is CASSIAGANEKLFF. The CDR3 bases are TGTGCCAGTAGTATAGCAGGAGCTAATGAAAAACTGTTTTTT.

The chain couples TRBV29-1 to TRBJ1-1; maybe TRBD1 (6 bases). The CDR3 is made up of 16 amino acids. V gave up 4 bases and J gave up 1 base, with 19 bases separating them. Germline-derived CDR1 and CDR2 are SQVTM and ANQGSEA. The CDR3 region has the DNA TGCAGCGTTGTAAGGGGGGCGCGAGGTCCGAACACTGAAGCTTTCTTT. Residues: CSVVRGARGPNTEAFF.

The chain employs TRBV7-2 and TRBJ1-6; D unclear. This CDR3 contains 14 residues. The V end lost 5 bases, the J end lost 11 bases, and 16 bases lay between the germline ends. CDR1 SGHTA and CDR2 FQGNSA come from the germline V gene. The CDR3 DNA reads TGTGCCAGCAGCCCGATGATGGTCACGGCACCCCTCCACTTT. Its translation is CASSPMMVTAPLHF.

The CDR3, as DNA: TGTGCCAGCCGGGGGACAGGGACCTACGAGCAGTACTTC. It encodes CASRGTGTYEQYF. The chain recombines TRBV7-8 with TRBJ2-7, with TRBD1 identical over 9 bases. The junction had 4 bases not matched to a gene; V was cut back by 8 bases and J by 2 bases. The germline V gene has CDR1 SGHVS and CDR2 FQNEAQ. The CDR3 spans 13 residues.

The V and J genes are TRBV4-3 and TRBJ1-2; D is ambiguous. The CDR3 runs to 15 residues. The V and J ends lost 4 bases and 7 bases respectively, with 19 bases between them. Per germline, CDR1 LGHNA and CDR2 YSLEER. The CDR3 spells CASSPGPTWIFGYTF. The CDR3 nucleotides read TGCGCCAGCAGCCCGGGCCCTACTTGGATCTTTGGCTACACCTTC.

The chain carries TRBV27 and TRBJ1-1; 7 bases fit TRBD1. Germline values: CDR1 MNHEY, CDR2 SMNVEV (reference sequence). V gave up 3 bases and J gave up 5 bases; unmatched junction bases: 3. The CDR3 loop spans 13 amino acids. CDR3 sequence (DNA): TGTGCCAGCAGTTTTACAGGGGAGACTGAAGCTTTCTTT. It specifies CASSFTGETEAFF.

This chain links TRBV7-2 with TRBJ2-6; no firm D call. Per germline, CDR1 SGHTA and CDR2 FQGNSA. This CDR3 comprises 15 residues. Trimming removed 0 bases at V and 2 bases at J, with 5 bases between. The DNA for the CDR3 is TGTGCCAGCAGCTTAGCGTCCACTGGGGCCAACGTCCTGACTTTC. Translating gives CASSLASTGANVLTF.

The chain carries TRBV19 and TRBJ2-7, with 8 bases fitting TRBD1. The germline CDR1 and CDR2 sequences are LNHDA and SQIVND (reference sequence). This CDR3 has 14 amino acids. Losses at the gene ends were 10 bases for V and 5 bases for J; bases not matched to a gene: 13. As DNA, the CDR3 is TGTGCCACAGCGCCCGACAGGGGCGTCCACGAGCAGTACTTC. This encodes CATAPDRGVHEQYF.

This chain joins TRBV5-5 and TRBJ1-3; D gene unclear. Per the germline V gene, CDR1 is SGHKS and CDR2 is YYEKEE (reference sequence). V lost 4 bases and J lost 1, with 12 bases in between. CDR3 length equals 15 residues. CDR3 residues: CASSPMLKSGNTIYF. The CDR3 DNA reads as TGTGCCAGCAGCCCAATGCTGAAATCTGGAAACACCATATATTTT.

The genes are TRBV5-1 and TRBJ2-1, with D unclear. This CDR3 contains 13 residues. Germline V CDR1 and CDR2: SGHRS, YFSETQ. V gave up 4 bases and J gave up 8 bases, with 13 bases separating them. The CDR3 DNA is TGCGCCAGCAGCCGCGAAGGGCTGGATGAGCAGTTCTTC. Translation gives CASSREGLDEQFF.

The CDR3 nucleotides are TGTGCCAGCTCACTTAGGGCAGGGGATACGCAGTATTTT. It yields the protein CASSLRAGDTQYF. The chain is built from TRBV18 and TRBJ2-3, with TRBD1 as a possible D gene (5 bases). With 4 bases removed from V and 6 bases from J, the gap between germline ends came to 11 bases. CDR3 size: 13 residues. Germline assignment: CDR1 KGHSH and CDR2 LQKENI.

This rearrangement joins TRBV6-6 to TRBJ1-1; D is unclear. CDR3 length equals 13 residues. V lost 8 bases, J lost 2 bases, and 12 bases lay in between. Germline V gene lookup returns CDR1 MNHNY and CDR2 SVGAGI (reference sequence). The DNA of the CDR3 is TGTGCCAGCTTTGTGGGATTCAACACTGAAGCTTTCTTT. Translated, it gives CASFVGFNTEAFF.

V gene TRBV5-1 combines with J gene TRBJ1-1; tentative D call: TRBD1 (5 bases). V was shortened by 0 bases and J by 6 bases, with 12 bases between the two germline ends. CDR1 SGHRS and CDR2 YFSETQ come from the germline V gene. This CDR3 region has 14 residues. The CDR3 reads CASSLEQVKSEAFF. CDR3 DNA sequence: TGCGCCAGCAGCTTGGAACAGGTTAAGTCTGAAGCTTTCTTT. The variable domain in full, completed from reference TRBV5-1 and TRBJ1-1, reads KAGVTQTPRYLIKTRGQQVTLSCSPISGHRSVSWYQQTPGQGLQFLFEYFSETQRNKGNFPGRFSGRQFSNSRSEMNVSTLELGDSALYLCASSLEQVKSEAFFGQGTRLTVV.

This chain uses TRBV2 with TRBJ2-7; D remains ambiguous. Germline-derived CDR1 and CDR2 are SNHLY and FYNNEI. Deletions cut 1 base from V and 0 bases from J, with 7 bases between. The CDR3 is 14 residues long. Written as DNA, the CDR3 is TGTGCCAGCAGTGAAGACCCAGGCTCCTACGAGCAGTACTTC. This sequence encodes CASSEDPGSYEQYF.

The chain carries TRBV2 and TRBJ2-7, with a tentative D call TRBD1 (5 bases). Germline V gene lookup returns CDR1 SNHLY and CDR2 FYNNEI. The CDR3 runs 14 residues. Trimming left V 6 bases short and J 5 bases short, with 17 bases between. The CDR3 loop is CASRARQFGHEQYF. Written as DNA, the CDR3 is TGTGCCAGCAGGGCCCGACAGTTCGGGCACGAGCAGTACTTC. The full variable domain, rest sourced from reference TRBV2 and TRBJ2-7, is EPEVTQTPSHQVTQMGQEVILRCVPISNHLYFYWYRQILGQKVEFLVSFYNNEISEKSEIFDDQFSVERPDGSNFTLKIRSTKLEDSAMYFCASRARQFGHEQYFGPGTRLTVT.

CDR3 residues: CAWSANYGYTF. In DNA, the CDR3 is TGTGCCTGGAGTGCTAACTATGGCTACACCTTC. The rearrangement uses TRBV30 and TRBJ1-2; D is ambiguous. The V and J ends lost 1 base and 0 bases respectively, with 0 bases between them. Germline V gives CDR1 GTSNPN, CDR2 SVGIG (reference sequence). The CDR3 is made up of 11 amino acids.

This clone was counted a few times. The chain combines TRBV19 with TRBJ1-3; D remains ambiguous. Germline CDR1 LNHDA, CDR2 SQIVND (reference sequence). This CDR3 has 17 residues. V gave up 7 bases and J gave up 2 bases, with 21 bases separating them. The CDR3 DNA follows: TGTGCCAGTACCACCCTGGCAGGCCCAACTACTGGAAACACCATATATTTT. This sequence encodes CASTTLAGPTTGNTIYF. Together with reference TRBV19 and TRBJ1-3, the CDR3 gives the full variable domain: DGGITQSPKYLFRKEGQNVTLSCEQNLNHDAMYWYRQDPGQGLRLIYYSQIVNDFQKGDIAEGYSVSREKKESFPLTVTSAQKNPTAFYLCASTTLAGPTTGNTIYFGEGSWLTVV.

The V call is TRBV7-2, the J call TRBJ1-1, with TRBD1 matching 7 bases. This CDR3 spans 13 amino acids. Trimming took 5 bases from V and 4 from J; bases not matched to a gene: 4. Per the germline V gene, CDR1 is SGHTA and CDR2 is FQGNSA. In nucleotides, the CDR3 is TGTGCCAGCAGCCCGACAGGGACCACTGAAGCTTTCTTT. Its protein product is CASSPTGTTEAFF.

This chain links TRBV5-1 with TRBJ2-7, with TRBD2 matching over 8 bases. CDR1 and CDR2 (germline): SGHRS, YFSETQ. The CDR3 has 13 residues. J lost 4 bases, V lost 5 bases, and 5 bases had no gene match. DNA of the CDR3: TGCGCCAGCAGAGTAGCGGGAATGTACGAGCAGTACTTC. It specifies CASRVAGMYEQYF. Variable domain in full (rest from reference TRBV5-1 and TRBJ2-7): KAGVTQTPRYLIKTRGQQVTLSCSPISGHRSVSWYQQTPGQGLQFLFEYFSETQRNKGNFPGRFSGRQFSNSRSEMNVSTLELGDSALYLCASRVAGMYEQYFGPGTRLTVT.

This clone was detected once. The chain recombines TRBV19 with TRBJ1-1; no reliable D call. Germline V CDR1 and CDR2: LNHDA, SQIVND (reference sequence). The CDR3 totals 14 residues. V was clipped by 5 bases and J by 3 bases, with 13 bases between them. CDR3 DNA sequence: TGTGCCAGTAGTGTCTCGGACGGGGACACTGAAGCTTTCTTT. This encodes CASSVSDGDTEAFF.

The CDR3: CASSLGVQGGNEQFF. The CDR3 DNA follows: TGTGCCAGCAGCTTAGGGGTACAGGGAGGGAATGAGCAGTTCTTC. V and J are TRBV11-3 and TRBJ2-1; D is perhaps TRBD2 (7 bases). Germline loops: CDR1 SGHNT, CDR2 YENEEA. The CDR3 covers 15 residues. Trimming removed 1 base at V and 7 bases at J, with 14 bases between.

This chain links TRBV6-2 or TRBV6-3 with TRBJ1-1, with a possible D match to TRBD1 (5 bases). V gave up 4 bases and J gave up 6 bases, with 12 bases separating them. The CDR3 loop spans 13 amino acids. CDR1 is MNHEY and CDR2 is SVGEGT in the germline V gene. The CDR3 here is CASSFQGGAEAFF. The CDR3 DNA is TGTGCCAGCAGTTTCCAGGGAGGGGCTGAAGCTTTCTTT.